Listed here are 25 T cell receptor beta chains from one sample, sequenced in a study of control samples from healthy donors and cancer patients. Libraries were prepared by immunoSEQ multiplex PCR; TCRdb keeps only in-frame clonotypes and omits some of them. Seen here are 100,000 to 120,000 clones, 82% observed once, and the top ten hold approximately 7%. Sequencing used blood. All receptors come from a young man in good health.

This CDR3 reads CASSPAGQGLPYYGYTF. In DNA, the CDR3 is TGTGCCAGCAGCCCCGCCGGACAGGGTCTCCCCTACTATGGCTACACCTTC. The V and J genes are TRBV3-1 (or the pseudogene TRBV3-2) and TRBJ1-2, with 8 bases aligning to TRBD1. The CDR3 has 17 amino acids. V lost 4 bases, J lost 3 bases, and 13 bases stayed unmatched. Germline V lookup: CDR1 LGHDT, CDR2 YNNKEL (reference sequence).

This chain links TRBV20-1 with TRBJ1-2; D unclear. Trimming cost V 7 bases and J 6 bases, with 3 bases left between them. The CDR3 spans 8 residues. CDR1 is DFQATT and CDR2 is SNEGSKA in the germline V gene (reference sequence). CDR3 residues: CSGDGYTF. CDR3 sequence (DNA): TGCAGTGGGGATGGCTACACCTTC.

The chain has TRBV27 and TRBJ1-5, with D unclear. CDR1 and CDR2 (germline): MNHEY, SMNVEV (reference sequence). The CDR3 spans 13 residues. Trimming took off 3 bases at V and 5 bases at J, with 8 bases between the two ends. This CDR3 is CASSFARDQPQHF. The CDR3 DNA sequence: TGTGCCAGCAGTTTCGCCCGGGATCAGCCCCAGCATTTT.

In its sample, this clone was seen a few times. The J gene is TRBJ2-3, the V gene TRBV30, with D perhaps TRBD1 (6 bases). This CDR3 spans 13 amino acids. V was shortened by 4 bases and J by 3 bases, with 11 bases between the two germline ends. Germline CDR1 and CDR2: GTSNPN and SVGIG (reference sequence). CDR3 nucleotide sequence: TGTGCCTGGACAGGGGCTTGGACAGATACGCAGTATTTT. Its translation: CAWTGAWTDTQYF.

V usage is TRBV7-6 and J usage is TRBJ1-2, with D perhaps TRBD1 (5 bases). This CDR3 has 15 residues. The V end lost 0 bases, the J end lost 5 bases, and 13 bases lay between the germline ends. Germline V gene lookup returns CDR1 SGHVS and CDR2 FNYEAQ. CDR3 sequence: CASSLARAGHYGYTF. Written as DNA, the CDR3 is TGTGCCAGCAGCTTAGCCCGGGCAGGGCATTATGGCTACACCTTC.

In its sample, this clone was seen many times. The chain is built from TRBV7-9 and TRBJ1-1; D gene uncertain. Germline V lookup: CDR1 SEHNR, CDR2 FQNEAQ (reference sequence). The V end lost 2 bases, the J end lost 2 bases, and 9 bases lay between the germline ends. The CDR3 length is 14 residues. The CDR3 DNA is TGTGCCAGCAGCTTACGGCCCCCCAACACTGAAGCTTTCTTT. This sequence encodes CASSLRPPNTEAFF.

The chain is built from TRBV29-1 and TRBJ2-2; D gene uncertain. V lost 4 bases and J 5 bases, leaving 5 bases between the germline ends. CDR3 size: 11 residues. Germline CDR1 SQVTM, CDR2 ANQGSEA. CDR3 in DNA: TGCAGCGTTGCCCCTACCGGGGAGCTGTTTTTT. Amino acid sequence: CSVAPTGELFF.

The rearrangement links TRBV30 to TRBJ2-5; 13 positions match TRBD2. V lost 3 bases, J lost 5 bases, and 3 bases stayed unmatched. This CDR3 comprises 14 residues. The germline gives CDR1 GTSNPN, CDR2 SVGIG (reference sequence). CDR3 sequence (DNA): TGTGCCTGGAGCCTACTAGCGGGGGGGGAGACCCAGTACTTC. Protein: CAWSLLAGGETQYF.

This chain uses TRBV5-4 with TRBJ1-4; TRBD1 might be the D (5 bases). The V gene's germline CDR1 is SGHNT and CDR2 YYREEE (reference sequence). V was clipped by 2 bases and J by 1 base, with 18 bases between them. The CDR3 covers 18 residues. The CDR3 DNA sequence: TGTGCCAGCAGCTTAAAGGCAGGGAGAGGGGTAACTAATGAAAAACTGTTTTTT. Residues: CASSLKAGRGVTNEKLFF.

This sequence joins TRBV10-2 and TRBJ2-1, with 8 bases lining up with TRBD2. CDR1 WSHSY and CDR2 SAAADI come from the germline V gene. With V trimmed by 8 bases and J by 8 bases, 11 bases remained unmatched. This CDR3 comprises 14 residues. The CDR3 DNA reads TGCGCCAGCTTGTCGTCGGGGGGGCCGCATGAGCAGTTCTTC. Its protein product is CASLSSGGPHEQFF.

The chain employs TRBV20-1 and TRBJ1-1; D remains ambiguous. Germline CDR1 is DFQATT and CDR2 is SNEGSKA (reference sequence). The germline V and J ends were trimmed by 3 bases and 1 base, with 6 bases remaining between them. The CDR3 is 12 amino acids. CDR3 sequence (DNA): TGCAGTGCTAGTTTCCAGAACACTGAAGCTTTCTTT. This sequence encodes CSASFQNTEAFF.

The chain is built from TRBV6-4 and TRBJ1-2; D ambiguous. V lost 0 bases, J lost 4 bases, and 15 bases lay in between. Germline V lookup: CDR1 MRHNA, CDR2 SNTAGT. CDR3 size: 16 residues. CDR3 bases: TGTGCCAGCAGTGACTCACTATCTGACCCTATCTATGGCTACACCTTC. Encoded protein: CASSDSLSDPIYGYTF.

The genes are TRBV5-1 and TRBJ2-2, with D possibly being TRBD1 (5 bases). Trimming took 2 bases from V and 1 from J, leaving 12 bases between them. The CDR3 covers 16 residues. Germline assignment: CDR1 SGHRS and CDR2 YFSETQ. This CDR3 is CASSFLPRENTGELFF. The CDR3 DNA reads as TGCGCCAGCAGCTTTCTTCCCAGGGAGAACACCGGGGAGCTGTTTTTT.

The V and J genes are TRBV5-4 and TRBJ1-1; D may be TRBD1 (5 bases). The germline V and J ends were trimmed by 0 bases and 4 bases, with 13 bases remaining between them. CDR3 size: 15 residues. Germline CDR1 reads SGHNT; CDR2 reads YYREEE (reference sequence). CDR3: CASSLGAAGGTEAFF. For the CDR3, the DNA is TGTGCCAGCAGCTTGGGGGCGGCTGGGGGCACTGAAGCTTTCTTT.

J is TRBJ2-3 and V is TRBV9, with 7 bases fitting TRBD2. V lost 2 bases to trimming and J lost 8 bases; unmatched junction nucleotides: 8. Per germline, CDR1 SGDLS and CDR2 YYNGEE. The CDR3 consists of 14 residues. The CDR3 region is CASSVASGDGTQYF. CDR3 DNA sequence: TGTGCCAGCAGCGTGGCCAGCGGGGACGGTACGCAGTATTTT.

The chain combines TRBV18 with TRBJ2-6, with TRBD2 as a possible D gene (6 bases). The V and J ends lost 3 bases and 2 bases respectively, with 20 bases between them. Germline CDR1 reads KGHSH; CDR2 reads LQKENI. The CDR3 sequence is 19 residues long. The CDR3 DNA reads as TGTGCCAGCTCACCCGGGGGACTTCTAAGTATACCTGGGGCCAACGTCCTGACTTTC. Its protein product is CASSPGGLLSIPGANVLTF.

J is TRBJ1-3 and V is TRBV6-5; D may be TRBD1 (6 bases). Trimming took 6 bases from V and 2 from J, leaving 8 bases between them. The CDR3 is 13 amino acids. Looked up from germline, CDR1 is MNHEY and CDR2 is SVGAGI. CDR3 DNA sequence: TGTGCCAGCAGGCAGGGGCCTGGAAACACCATATATTTT. It codes for CASRQGPGNTIYF.

V gene TRBV20-1 combines with J gene TRBJ1-2, with unresolved D. The V gene's germline CDR1 is DFQATT and CDR2 SNEGSKA (reference sequence). Trimming pared 3 bases from V and 4 bases from J, leaving 15 bases between. The CDR3 has 14 residues. CDR3 region: CSASEEGWGYGYTF. The CDR3 nucleotides are TGCAGTGCTAGTGAGGAGGGTTGGGGCTATGGCTACACCTTC.

V and J are TRBV7-9 and TRBJ1-3, with D perhaps matching TRBD1 (5 bases). CDR1 and CDR2 (germline): SEHNR, FQNEAQ (reference sequence). V shed 3 bases and J shed 2 bases, with 8 bases lying between them. This CDR3 is built from 14 residues. CDR3 in amino acids: CASSLTEPGNTIYF. The CDR3 DNA is TGTGCCAGCAGCTTGACAGAGCCTGGAAACACCATATATTTT.

This clone occurred a few times. This rearrangement joins TRBV9 to TRBJ1-3; a possible D gene is TRBD1 (5 bases). Looked up from germline, CDR1 is SGDLS and CDR2 is YYNGEE. Trimming stripped 0 bases from V and 1 base from J, with 17 bases between. The CDR3 is made up of 18 amino acids. Written as DNA, the CDR3 is TGTGCCAGCAGCGTAGATCGGCAGGGCCCACTATCTGGAAACACCATATATTTT. Protein: CASSVDRQGPLSGNTIYF.

Turning to this clone: This sample also contains other DNA sequences that code for the same CDR3. The chain is built from TRBV28 and TRBJ1-2; D ambiguous. CDR1 MDHEN and CDR2 SYDVKM come from the germline V gene. V lost 4 bases and J lost 4, with 7 bases in between. The length of the CDR3 is 12 residues. The CDR3 region has the DNA TGTGCCAGCAGTTCCGGGCCCTATGGCTACACCTTC. Amino acid sequence: CASSSGPYGYTF.

V usage is TRBV28 and J usage is TRBJ1-5; 10 nucleotides agree with TRBD1. The V gene's germline CDR1 is MDHEN and CDR2 SYDVKM. This CDR3 is 15 amino acids long. The V gene end was trimmed by 3 bases and the J gene end by 6 bases; junction bases not matched to a gene: 5. The CDR3 DNA reads as TGTGCCAGCAGTTTTGGGACAGGGGAAATTCAGCCCCAGCATTTT. As protein: CASSFGTGEIQPQHF.

The chain uses TRBV2 and TRBJ1-6, with a tentative D call TRBD1 (5 bases). The germline V and J ends were trimmed by 8 bases and 7 bases, with 18 bases remaining between them. The CDR3 contains 15 residues. From germline, CDR1 is SNHLY and CDR2 FYNNEI. The CDR3 sequence: CASQNRDRRNSPLHF. CDR3 bases: TGTGCCAGCCAGAACCGGGACCGGAGAAATTCACCCCTCCACTTT.

The J gene is TRBJ2-5, the V gene TRBV5-8; TRBD1 aligns across 7 bases. This CDR3 comprises 16 residues. The trim removed 1 base at V and 5 bases at J, leaving 11 bases unmatched. The V gene's germline CDR1 is SGHTS and CDR2 YDEGEE. The CDR3 bases are TGTGCCAGCAGCTTGACACTTACAGGGGTGTGGGAGACCCAGTACTTC. Amino acids: CASSLTLTGVWETQYF.

CDR3 DNA sequence: TGTGCCAGCAATCCAATCTCTGGGGCCAACGTCCTGACTTTC. This translates into CASNPISGANVLTF. This chain joins TRBV6-5 and TRBJ2-6, with D uncertain. The CDR3 length is 14 residues. Looked up from germline, CDR1 is MNHEY and CDR2 is SVGAGI. With 7 bases removed from V and 0 bases from J, the gap between germline ends came to 7 bases.